Detailed here is one TCR beta chain. The specificity of this receptor is unknown. It has no much larger one-base neighbor in the sample; base qualities were not kept. The treatment or condition label corresponds to: randomized to nivolumab then ipilimumab (arm A) or the reverse (arm B). None of the trial patients had been given prior DNA-damaging chemotherapy. Thawed PBMCs were sorted on a FACS Aria II flow cytometer to isolate live CD3+CD8+ cells negative for CD19 and CD56. Samples were obtained from patients with melanoma enrolled in CheckMate 064, a randomized, open-label phase II trial of sequential checkpoint blockade. Peripheral blood mononuclear cells were collected by leukapheresis, purified with Ficoll-Paque, and frozen in human serum with roughly 10% DMSO. Right after sorting, the blood CD3+CD8+ cells were verified to be >98% pure, and DNA extraction followed. The sample belongs to a study of sequential checkpoint blockade in melanoma (dated by TCRdb to the late 2010s). Background for the entire study: In a 1:1 randomization, patients received either first-line nivolumab then ipilimumab (arm A) or ipilimumab then nivolumab (arm B). Maintenance nivolumab came after each of the two trial sequences.

The study at large found these results: The response-prediction model combining TCR metrics and mutation burden needs validation in larger, independent patient cohorts.

The germline V gene supplies CDR1 SGDLS and CDR2 YYNGEE. Inclusive of the bounding cysteine and phenylalanine, the CDR3 is 14 residues long. This entry keeps only the CDR3 DNA: 42 bases, framed from base 1. V is cut by 3 bases and J by 0 bases, and the space between the germline ends is 7 bases. The immunoSEQ Assay was used to immunosequence TCRbeta CDR3 regions from genomic DNA. Before high-throughput sequencing, genomic DNA was amplified using bias-controlled multiplex PCR. The paper's data handling went like this. To quantify the absolute abundance of each unique TCRbeta CDR3 region, the sequences were collapsed and filtered. Clonality, defined as 1 minus Pielou's evenness, was calculated using only productive rearrangements. Clones with significantly greater frequencies in on-treatment versus baseline samples were identified using a previously published method. The table comes from immuneACCESS by way of TCRdb, which keeps in-frame sequences with V and J called. Part of the clones is missing from these tables; in studies checked, under half for an unresolved V gene and the rest for unknown reasons. V and J calls plus clone size are reproduced from that table; the DNA served to infer D and trimming. The sample has 8,500 to 10,000 clones on record, 50% to 60% of them singletons. The ten largest clones take up roughly 41% of the sample.

The TCR originated in a human donor with melanoma. The material sequenced was CD8+ T cells sorted from blood (inferred from file names), taken from a patient given nivolumab and ipilimumab in sequence. The V and J genes are TRBV9 and TRBJ1-5, with the D gene uncertain. The nucleotides are TGTGCCAGCAGCGCAACCAGTAGCAATCAGCCCCAGCATTTT. It specifies CASSATSSNQPQHF.